The rows below give T cell receptor beta chains drawn from one sample of a study of T cell responses to AZD1222 COVID-19 vaccine. TCRdb keeps only in-frame clones here, not all; method: immunoSEQ multiplex PCR. The data contain 150,000 to 200,000 clones, about 90% of them singletons. The source material was peripheral blood, sampled 28 days after the second AZD1222 dose. These receptors all come from an adult who received the AZD1222 COVID-19 vaccine. The CDR3 runs from the conserved cysteine through the conserved F or W. D genes are given only for firm matches. Where a row states a size, it is once, few, many or the class of an expanded clone; other rows omit it.

CDR3: CASSYHPSDEQFF; DNA: TGTGCCAGCAGTTACCATCCTTCCGATGAGCAGTTCTTC; V: TRBV6-5; D: .; J: TRBJ2-1; size: .
CDR3: CASSLAHEQYF; DNA: TGTGCCAGCAGCTTGGCCCACGAGCAGTACTTC; V: TRBV5-8; D: .; J: TRBJ2-7; size: .
CDR3: CASSLGLAGGTGNTIYF; DNA: TGTGCCAGCAGCTTAGGCCTCGCAGGGGGCACTGGAAACACCATATATTTT; V: TRBV13; D: TRBD1; J: TRBJ1-3; size: .
CDR3: CATSVFYNQPQHF; DNA: TGTGCCACCAGTGTGTTTTACAATCAGCCCCAGCATTTT; V: TRBV24-1; D: .; J: TRBJ1-5; size: .
CDR3: CATSRDRGNTGELFF; DNA: TGTGCCACCAGCAGAGATAGGGGCAACACCGGGGAGCTGTTTTTT; V: TRBV15; D: .; J: TRBJ2-2; size: .
CDR3: CASSSPPGRNNSPLHF; DNA: TGCGCCAGCAGCTCGCCCCCGGGACGAAATAATTCACCCCTCCACTTT; V: TRBV5-1; D: .; J: TRBJ1-6; size: .
CDR3: CASSPSISGGRIYEQYF; DNA: TGTGCCAGCAGTCCCTCCATTAGCGGGGGAAGGATCTACGAGCAGTACTTC; V: TRBV25-1; D: TRBD2; J: TRBJ2-7; size: .
CDR3: CASSLRPGGTQYF; DNA: TGTGCCAGCAGCCTACGTCCTGGGGGTACGCAGTATTTT; V: TRBV12-3/TRBV12-4; D: .; J: TRBJ2-3; size: .
CDR3: CASSLLQGGSETQYF; DNA: TGTGCCAGCAGTTTATTGCAGGGGGGATCAGAGACCCAGTACTTC; V: TRBV27; D: .; J: TRBJ2-5; size: once
CDR3: CAITPGTGASNTEAFF; DNA: TGTGCCATCACGCCCGGGACAGGGGCGTCTAACACTGAAGCTTTCTTT; V: TRBV10-3; D: TRBD1; J: TRBJ1-1; size: .
CDR3: CASSSQGSLDNSPLHF; DNA: TGCGCCAGCAGCTCTCAGGGGTCGCTTGATAATTCACCCCTCCACTTT; V: TRBV5-1; D: .; J: TRBJ1-6; size: .
CDR3: CASSEYGDEQYF; DNA: TGTGCCAGCAGTGAATATGGGGACGAGCAGTACTTC; V: TRBV25-1; D: .; J: TRBJ2-7; size: .
CDR3: CASSLRTGGNTEAFF; DNA: TGTGCCAGCAGCCTCCGGACAGGGGGAAACACTGAAGCTTTCTTT; V: TRBV3-1/TRBV3-2; D: TRBD1; J: TRBJ1-1; size: few
CDR3: CASSNSRNTIYF; DNA: TGTGCCAGTAGTAATTCGCGAAACACCATATATTTT; V: TRBV19; D: .; J: TRBJ1-3; size: .
CDR3: CASSQDRGPNQPQHF; DNA: TGCGCCAGCAGCCAAGATCGCGGGCCAAATCAGCCCCAGCATTTT; V: TRBV4-3; D: .; J: TRBJ1-5; size: .
CDR3: CASSAYPQGRDEQYF; DNA: TGTGCCAGCAGCGCGTACCCCCAGGGGCGGGACGAGCAGTACTTC; V: TRBV7-3; D: .; J: TRBJ2-7; size: .
CDR3: CASSPTGIGETQYF; DNA: TGTGCCAGCAGCCCGACAGGGATCGGAGAGACCCAGTACTTC; V: TRBV7-6; D: TRBD1; J: TRBJ2-5; size: .
CDR3: CAISRLTGDYSGNTIYF; DNA: TGTGCCATCAGCCGACTCACAGGGGACTACTCTGGAAACACCATATATTTT; V: TRBV10-3; D: TRBD1; J: TRBJ1-3; size: .
CDR3: CASTPGGGDGYTF; DNA: TGTGCCAGCACTCCCGGCGGGGGCGATGGCTACACCTTC; V: TRBV12-3/TRBV12-4; D: .; J: TRBJ1-2; size: .
CDR3: CASSYGGPLATQYF; DNA: TGTGCCAGCAGTTACGGGGGACCATTAGCCACGCAGTATTTT; V: TRBV6-5; D: .; J: TRBJ2-3; size: .
CDR3: CASSIPTGTPKATEAFF; DNA: TGTGCCAGTAGTATCCCAACAGGGACCCCTAAGGCTACTGAAGCTTTCTTT; V: TRBV19; D: .; J: TRBJ1-1; size: .
CDR3: CASSQVGGNTEAFF; DNA: TGTGCCAGCAGCCAAGTCGGGGGAAACACTGAAGCTTTCTTT; V: TRBV4-2; D: .; J: TRBJ1-1; size: .
CDR3: CASSPSGLGGYEQFF; DNA: TGTGCCAGCAGCCCTTCGGGACTAGGAGGCTATGAGCAGTTCTTC; V: TRBV7-8; D: TRBD2; J: TRBJ2-1; size: .
CDR3: CASSLLAGLNTEAFF; DNA: TGTGCCAGCAGCTTACTCGCAGGGCTGAACACTGAAGCTTTCTTT; V: TRBV7-9; D: .; J: TRBJ1-1; size: .
CDR3: CASSQNQRSNQPQHF; DNA: TGTGCCAGCAGCCAAAATCAAAGGAGCAATCAGCCCCAGCATTTT; V: TRBV3-1/TRBV3-2; D: .; J: TRBJ1-5; size: .
CDR3: CASSLGGGADSVEAFF; DNA: TGTGCCAGCAGCTTAGGAGGGGGCGCGGATAGCGTTGAAGCTTTCTTT; V: TRBV7-9; D: TRBD1; J: TRBJ1-1; size: .
CDR3: CASSPPGTGANEKLFF; DNA: TGTGCCAGCAGCCCCCCCGGGACAGGGGCTAATGAAAAACTGTTTTTT; V: TRBV9; D: TRBD1; J: TRBJ1-4; size: .
CDR3: CATSPRDRGETQYF; DNA: TGTGCCACCAGCCCACGGGACAGGGGAGAGACCCAGTACTTC; V: TRBV15; D: TRBD1; J: TRBJ2-5; size: .
CDR3: CASSVARNTGELFF; DNA: TGTGCCAGCAGCGTAGCCCGGAACACCGGGGAGCTGTTTTTT; V: TRBV9; D: .; J: TRBJ2-2; size: .
CDR3: CASSVGVRDYEQYF; DNA: TGTGCCAGCAGCGTAGGTGTCAGGGACTACGAGCAGTACTTC; V: TRBV9; D: .; J: TRBJ2-7; size: .
CDR3: CASSLEGGTYNEQFF; DNA: TGTGCCAGCAGCTTGGAAGGGGGTACTTACAATGAGCAGTTCTTC; V: TRBV7-6; D: .; J: TRBJ2-1; size: once
CDR3: CASSLDNRAGNTIYF; DNA: TGTGCCAGCAGCCTCGATAACAGGGCTGGAAACACCATATATTTT; V: TRBV7-6; D: .; J: TRBJ1-3; size: .
CDR3: CASSQPGLFYGYTF; DNA: TGTGCCAGCAGCCAACCGGGACTGTTCTATGGCTACACCTTC; V: TRBV6-5; D: .; J: TRBJ1-2; size: .
CDR3: CASSVTGTGGADTQYF; DNA: TGTGCCAGCAGTGTAACCGGGACAGGGGGCGCAGATACGCAGTATTTT; V: TRBV6-4; D: TRBD1; J: TRBJ2-3; size: .
CDR3: CASSALGQLNTEAFF; DNA: TGTGCCAGCAGCGCCCTGGGACAGTTAAACACTGAAGCTTTCTTT; V: TRBV7-6; D: TRBD1; J: TRBJ1-1; size: .
CDR3: CASSLGASGGYNEQFF; DNA: TGTGCTAGCAGCTTAGGGGCTAGCGGGGGGTACAATGAGCAGTTCTTC; V: TRBV7-7; D: TRBD2; J: TRBJ2-1; size: few
CDR3: CASSRGGQGSYEQYF; DNA: TGTGCCAGCAGCCGAGGCGGGCAGGGTTCGTACGAGCAGTACTTC; V: TRBV6-5; D: .; J: TRBJ2-7; size: .
CDR3: CASSEIGSPLHF; DNA: TGTGCCAGCAGTGAAATAGGTTCACCCCTCCACTTT; V: TRBV6-1; D: .; J: TRBJ1-6; size: .
CDR3: CASSNYRDRVDTQYF; DNA: TGTGCCAGCAGCAACTACCGGGACAGGGTAGATACGCAGTATTTT; V: TRBV5-6; D: TRBD1; J: TRBJ2-3; size: .
CDR3: CASSESTDTQYF; DNA: TGTGCCAGCAGTGAAAGCACAGATACGCAGTATTTT; V: TRBV6-1; D: .; J: TRBJ2-3; size: .
CDR3: CASSFMGGEKLFF; DNA: TGTGCCAGCAGCTTCATGGGAGGCGAAAAACTGTTTTTT; V: TRBV7-8; D: .; J: TRBJ1-4; size: .
CDR3: CASSPDGSYGYTF; DNA: TGTGCCAGCAGCCCTGACGGAAGCTATGGCTACACCTTC; V: TRBV9; D: .; J: TRBJ1-2; size: .
CDR3: CASSYTRQGYEQYF; DNA: TGTGCCAGCAGTTACACACGACAGGGGTACGAGCAGTACTTC; V: TRBV6-2/TRBV6-3; D: TRBD1; J: TRBJ2-7; size: .
CDR3: CASSIKTGPLHF; DNA: TGTGCCAGTAGTATAAAGACAGGGCCTCTCCACTTT; V: TRBV19; D: TRBD1; J: TRBJ1-6; size: few
CDR3: CASSLRDRSTDTQYF; DNA: TGTGCCAGCAGTCTCCGGGACAGGAGCACAGATACGCAGTATTTT; V: TRBV6-2/TRBV6-3; D: TRBD1; J: TRBJ2-3; size: .
CDR3: CASSDGGFGYTF; DNA: TGTGCCAGCAGTGACGGCGGGTTCGGCTACACCTTC; V: TRBV25-1; D: .; J: TRBJ1-2; size: once
CDR3: CASSYGTENYEQYF; DNA: TGTGCCAGCAGTTACGGGACAGAAAACTACGAGCAGTACTTC; V: TRBV6-2/TRBV6-3; D: TRBD1; J: TRBJ2-7; size: .
CDR3: CAGAGGVTSTDTQYF; DNA: TGTGCCGGGGCGGGGGGGGTAACTAGCACAGATACGCAGTATTTT; V: TRBV6-6; D: TRBD2; J: TRBJ2-3; size: .
CDR3: CASTLAGRTTDTQYF; DNA: TGTGCCAGTACCCTAGCCGGGCGGACCACAGATACGCAGTATTTT; V: TRBV19; D: .; J: TRBJ2-3; size: .
CDR3: CASSLDPANQETQYF; DNA: TGTGCCAGCAGCTTAGACCCGGCAAACCAAGAGACCCAGTACTTC; V: TRBV11-2; D: .; J: TRBJ2-5; size: .
CDR3: CASSLTGGTEAFF; DNA: TGTGCCAGCAGCTTAACAGGGGGGACTGAAGCTTTCTTT; V: TRBV11-1; D: TRBD1; J: TRBJ1-1; size: .